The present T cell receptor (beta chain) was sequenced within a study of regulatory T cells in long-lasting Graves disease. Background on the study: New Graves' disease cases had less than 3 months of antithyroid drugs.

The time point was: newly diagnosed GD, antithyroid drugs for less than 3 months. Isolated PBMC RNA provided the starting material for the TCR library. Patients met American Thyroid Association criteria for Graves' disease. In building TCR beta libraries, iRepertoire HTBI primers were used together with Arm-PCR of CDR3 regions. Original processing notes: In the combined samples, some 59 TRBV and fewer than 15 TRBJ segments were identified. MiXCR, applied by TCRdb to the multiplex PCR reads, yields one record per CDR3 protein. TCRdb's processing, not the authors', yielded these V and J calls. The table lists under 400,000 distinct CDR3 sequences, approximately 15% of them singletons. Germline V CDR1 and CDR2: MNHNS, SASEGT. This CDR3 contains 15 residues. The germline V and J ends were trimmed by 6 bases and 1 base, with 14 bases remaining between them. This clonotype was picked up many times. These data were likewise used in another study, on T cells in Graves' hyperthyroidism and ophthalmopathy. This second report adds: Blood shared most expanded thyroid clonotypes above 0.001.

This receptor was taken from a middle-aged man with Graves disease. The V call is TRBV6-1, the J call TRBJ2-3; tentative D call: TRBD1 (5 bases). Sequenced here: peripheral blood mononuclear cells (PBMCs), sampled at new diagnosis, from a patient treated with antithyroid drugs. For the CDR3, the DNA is TGTGCCAGCAGCCGAGACACAGGCGGCACAGATACGCAGTATTTT. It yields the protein CASSRDTGGTDTQYF.